Described below is a single TCR beta chain sequence and its context. Its antigen is not known. This CDR3 has 15 amino acids. Trimming removed 0 bases at V and 7 bases at J, with 14 bases between. Germline-derived CDR1 and CDR2 are SGHRS and YFSETQ. 13 Jbeta primers and 60 Vbeta primers were used for the PCR. Generated by immunoSEQ multiplex PCR, the TCRdb table keeps only in-frame clones and is missing some. The sample records 110,000 or so clones, 65% to 85% being singletons. The data belong to a study of cytomegalovirus exposure and HLA in healthy donors. Broader study findings: Some V segments could not be told apart, so they were left out, TRBV6-2 and TRBV6-3 among them. Later analysis identified around 15,000 TCR beta sequences associated with HLA alleles, using a false discovery rate threshold of 0.05. DRB1 showed the most TCR associations and HLA-C the fewest in a later analysis, as rates varied by HLA locus.

Each of the donors was a healthy bone marrow donor. This TCR derives from a man aged 45-60 years in good health and CMV-seropositive. The material sequenced was PBMCs. The rearrangement uses TRBV5-1 and TRBJ2-1; possibly TRBD2 for D (6 bases). The CDR3 loop is CASSLEGGVGNEQFF. CDR3 sequence (DNA): TGCGCCAGCAGCTTGGAGGGAGGAGTGGGGAATGAGCAGTTCTTC.